Following are 30 T cell receptor beta chains from one sample sequenced in a study of human T cells and chemical hapten exposure. Time point reported: pre-sensitization, week 0. Treatment denoted: therapeutic diphenylcyclopropenone sensitization with weekly scalp DPC. TCRdb reprocessed the RACE reads with MiXCR, giving one entry per CDR3 protein. The sample lists about 180,000 distinct CDR3 sequences; about 31% were seen once. Material: whole blood, obtained in connection with sensitization to the hapten diphenylcyclopropenone (DPC). Receptors were obtained from a woman in her twenties or thirties with alopecia areata. Some clones in this sample may be carry-over from other donors' samples.

The CDR3 is CASSPLRTDTQYF. CDR3 coding DNA: TGTGCCAGCAGTCCTCTCCGCACAGATACGCAGTATTTT. The chain joins TRBV6-2 or TRBV6-3 to TRBJ2-3, with unresolved D. The CDR3 runs to 13 residues. The germline gives CDR1 MNHEY, CDR2 SVGEGT. Trimming removed 5 bases from V and 1 base from J, with 7 bases in between.

This clonotype was seen only a few times. This chain joins TRBV28 and TRBJ2-7, with D perhaps assigned TRBD1 or TRBD2 (6 bases each). Trimming removed 6 bases at V and 5 bases at J, with 14 bases between. The CDR3 covers 13 residues. Germline V lookup: CDR1 MDHEN, CDR2 SYDVKM. The CDR3 sequence is CASREGGVHEQYF. The CDR3, as DNA: TGTGCCAGCAGGGAGGGGGGAGTCCACGAGCAGTACTTC. The whole variable domain, filled in from reference TRBV28 and TRBJ2-7, reads DVKVTQSSRYLVKRTGEKVFLECVQDMDHENMFWYRQDPGLGLRLIYFSYDVKMKEKGDIPEGYSVSREKKERFSLILESASTNQTSMYLCASREGGVHEQYFGPGTRLTVT.

This chain joins TRBV30 and TRBJ1-2, with unresolved D. CDR3 length: 11 residues. From germline, CDR1 is GTSNPN and CDR2 SVGIG (reference sequence). The V gene lost 2 bases and the J gene lost 5 bases, with 6 bases spanning the gap. The CDR3 spells CAWSIQYGYTF. The CDR3 bases are TGTGCCTGGAGTATACAGTATGGCTACACCTTC. The full variable domain, its missing parts supplied by reference TRBV30 and TRBJ1-2, is SQTIHQWPATLVQPVGSPLSLECTVEGTSNPNLYWYRQAAGRGLQLLFYSVGIGQISSEVPQNLSASRPQDRQFILSSKKLLLSDSGFYLCAWSIQYGYTFGSGTRLTVV.

Concerning this clonotype itself: One end of the junction fails to match germline, which may point to a read error. The chain recombines TRBV7-7 with TRBJ2-1, with 7 bases identical to TRBD1. The CDR3 loop spans 15 amino acids. CDR1 and CDR2 (germline): SSHAT, FNYEAQ (reference sequence). The CDR3: CASSPQGFSYNEQFF. The CDR3 region has the DNA TGTGCTAGCAGCCCACAGGGGTTCTCCTACAATGAGCAGTTCTTC.

V is TRBV6-5 and J is TRBJ2-5, with 12 bases lining up with TRBD2. The J segment lost 1 base and the V segment lost 8 bases, leaving 5 bases of the junction unmatched. Germline V gene lookup returns CDR1 MNHEY and CDR2 SVGAGI. This CDR3 spans 15 amino acids. The CDR3 here is CASLRLAGVQETQYF. CDR3 nucleotide sequence: TGTGCCAGCCTCCGACTAGCGGGGGTCCAAGAGACCCAGTACTTC.

The J gene is TRBJ2-3, the V gene TRBV10-3; the D gene is possibly TRBD2 (5 bases). In germline, CDR1 is ENHRY, CDR2 SYGVKD. The germline V and J ends were trimmed by 0 bases and 3 bases, with 16 bases remaining between them. The CDR3 is 17 residues long. The DNA of the CDR3 is TGTGCCATCAGTGAGTCCCTCGGGAACCCGGCGACAGATACGCAGTATTTT. It codes for CAISESLGNPATDTQYF.

This clonotype was seen a handful of times. The gene calls are TRBV2 and TRBJ2-5; D perhaps matches TRBD2 (6 bases). CDR3 length equals 17 residues. V gave up 4 bases and J gave up 2 bases, with 20 bases separating them. Germline V gives CDR1 SNHLY, CDR2 FYNNEI. The CDR3 coding sequence is TGTGCCAGCAGTGGGCGTCCTGGCGGAGGGTTACAAGAGACCCAGTACTTC. This encodes CASSGRPGGGLQETQYF.

V and J are TRBV7-9 and TRBJ2-1; D may be TRBD2 (7 bases). V dropped 5 bases and J dropped 7 bases, with 21 bases sitting between them. This CDR3 is built from 16 residues. Germline V CDR1 and CDR2: SEHNR, FQNEAQ (reference sequence). CDR3: CASSRLMGGGQNEQFF. CDR3 DNA sequence: TGTGCCAGCAGCCGACTGATGGGGGGGGGGCAGAATGAGCAGTTCTTC. Full variable domain (remainder filled in from reference TRBV7-9 and TRBJ2-1): DTGVSQNPRHKITKRGQNVTFRCDPISEHNRLYWYRQTLGQGPEFLTYFQNEAQLEKSRLLSDRFSAERPKGSFSTLEIQRTEQGDSAMYLCASSRLMGGGQNEQFFGPGTRLTVL.

The table lists this clonotype with a few counts. The rearrangement links TRBV6-6 to TRBJ1-1; the match to TRBD1 covers 9 bases. With 5 bases clipped from V and 1 base from J, the junction kept 8 bases outside the gene matches. The CDR3 is made up of 16 amino acids. Germline V lookup: CDR1 MNHNY, CDR2 SVGAGI (reference sequence). Here the CDR3 reads CASSQGTGFSNTEAFF. The CDR3 DNA follows: TGTGCCAGCAGTCAAGGGACAGGGTTTTCGAACACTGAAGCTTTCTTT.

V and J are TRBV20-1 and TRBJ2-7; 8 bases align to TRBD1. The V segment lost 2 bases and the J segment 0 bases; nucleotides outside the gene matches: 15. Germline V gives CDR1 DFQATT, CDR2 SNEGSKA (reference sequence). The CDR3 covers 18 residues. CDR3 in DNA: TGCAGTGCTAGAAGGTATACGGTCGGGACAGGAGACTCCTACGAGCAGTACTTC. This codes for CSARRYTVGTGDSYEQYF.

This chain uses TRBV20-1 with TRBJ2-5; the D is unclear. Trimming took off 6 bases at V and 0 bases at J, with 14 bases between the two ends. The CDR3 is 14 amino acids. CDR1 DFQATT and CDR2 SNEGSKA come from the germline V gene (reference sequence). The CDR3 loop reads CSAEPPGNQETQYF. The CDR3 coding sequence is TGCAGTGCCGAACCTCCGGGTAACCAAGAGACCCAGTACTTC.

The gene calls are TRBV28 and TRBJ2-2; 8 bases align to TRBD1. Germline values: CDR1 MDHEN, CDR2 SYDVKM. The CDR3 consists of 16 residues. Trimming cost V 6 bases and J 3 bases; bases outside gene matches: 9. Here the CDR3 DNA reads TGTGCCAGCAGCAACAAACCGGGACAGGACACCGGGGAGCTGTTTTTT. Its translation: CASSNKPGQDTGELFF. Combining the CDR3 with reference TRBV28 and TRBJ2-2 gives the whole variable domain DVKVTQSSRYLVKRTGEKVFLECVQDMDHENMFWYRQDPGLGLRLIYFSYDVKMKEKGDIPEGYSVSREKKERFSLILESASTNQTSMYLCASSNKPGQDTGELFFGEGSRLTVL.

This clonotype was counted only a few times. This rearrangement joins TRBV29-1 to TRBJ1-2, with a possible D match to TRBD1 (6 bases). With 7 bases removed from V and 2 bases from J, the gap between germline ends came to 11 bases. The CDR3 extends over 12 amino acids. Looked up from germline, CDR1 is SQVTM and CDR2 is ANQGSEA. The CDR3 DNA is TGCAGCGCCTCGACAGGAAACTATGGCTACACCTTC. It encodes CSASTGNYGYTF. Full variable domain (remainder filled in from reference TRBV29-1 and TRBJ1-2): SAVISQKPSRDICQRGTSLTIQCQVDSQVTMMFWYRQQPGQSLTLIATANQGSEATYESGFVIDKFPISRPNLTFSTLTVSNMSPEDSSIYLCSASTGNYGYTFGSGTRLTVV.

The V and J genes are TRBV7-2 and TRBJ2-1, with a possible D match to TRBD1 (6 bases). The CDR3 has 16 residues. Germline V gives CDR1 SGHTA, CDR2 FQGNSA. The V end lost 5 bases, the J end lost 0 bases, and 14 bases lay between the germline ends. CDR3 sequence (DNA): TGTGCCAGCAGCGCAATTGGACAGAGCTCCTACAATGAGCAGTTCTTC. It codes for CASSAIGQSSYNEQFF.

The rearrangement uses TRBV7-2 and TRBJ2-2; D might be TRBD1 or TRBD2, each matching 6 bases. V lost 2 bases and J lost 2, with 12 bases in between. This CDR3 is built from 16 residues. Germline assignment: CDR1 SGHTA and CDR2 FQGNSA. The CDR3 spells CASSLTGGPNTGELFF. CDR3 sequence (DNA): TGTGCCAGCAGCTTAACCGGGGGCCCTAACACCGGGGAGCTGTTTTTT.

This clonotype was picked up a small number of times. The rearrangement joins TRBV9 to TRBJ1-1, with D perhaps TRBD1 (5 bases). V was cut by 3 bases and J by 1 base, with 10 bases left in between. This CDR3 has 14 amino acids. Germline V gives CDR1 SGDLS, CDR2 YYNGEE. The CDR3 sequence: CASSAQTGNTEAFF. The CDR3 DNA reads as TGTGCCAGCAGCGCGCAAACAGGGAACACTGAAGCTTTCTTT.

This clonotype was detected a few times. As DNA, the CDR3 is TGTGCCATCAACCACAGGGATAATGAGCAGTTCTTC. It codes for CAINHRDNEQFF. The rearrangement joins TRBV10-3 to TRBJ2-1; TRBD1 is a possible D gene (6 bases). Germline V CDR1 and CDR2: ENHRY, SYGVKD. The V end lost 7 bases, the J end lost 7 bases, and 11 bases lay between the germline ends. The CDR3 is 12 amino acids.

This chain uses TRBV20-1 with TRBJ2-1; maybe TRBD2 (5 bases). The CDR3 consists of 14 residues. Germline lookup yields CDR1 DFQATT and CDR2 SNEGSKA (reference sequence). Trimming removed 1 base at V and 0 bases at J, with 7 bases between. CDR3 residues: CSARARDSYNEQFF. DNA of the CDR3: TGCAGTGCTAGAGCCCGGGACTCCTACAATGAGCAGTTCTTC.

The chain is built from TRBV20-1 and TRBJ1-5; D is undetermined. CDR1 DFQATT and CDR2 SNEGSKA come from the germline V gene (reference sequence). Trimming cost V 6 bases and J 4 bases, with 16 bases left between them. CDR3 length: 14 amino acids. CDR3 sequence reads: CSAPGNDPNQPQHF. In DNA form, the CDR3 reads TGCAGTGCCCCGGGAAATGACCCAAATCAGCCCCAGCATTTT.

CDR3 amino acids: CATKTGRTNEKLFF. The DNA of the CDR3 is TGTGCCACCAAAACAGGGAGGACTAATGAAAAACTGTTTTTT. The J gene is TRBJ1-4, the V gene TRBV2, with TRBD1 as a possible D gene (6 bases). The CDR3 is 14 residues long. CDR1 SNHLY and CDR2 FYNNEI come from the germline V gene. The germline V and J ends were trimmed by 10 bases and 2 bases, with 14 bases remaining between them.

This clonotype has a handful of counts. The rearrangement uses TRBV4-2 and TRBJ1-5; 9 bases align to TRBD1. V gave up 1 base and J gave up 7 bases; unmatched junction bases: 14. Germline CDR1 LGHNA, CDR2 YNFKEQ. CDR3 length equals 18 residues. This CDR3 reads CASSQVLRGQGRMQPQHF. CDR3 nucleotide sequence: TGTGCCAGCAGCCAAGTGCTTAGGGGACAGGGTAGAATGCAGCCCCAGCATTTT.

The chain is built from TRBV7-2 and TRBJ2-7; D is perhaps TRBD2 (5 bases). The germline V gene has CDR1 SGHTA and CDR2 FQGNSA. V lost 4 bases, J lost 0 bases, and 10 bases lay in between. The CDR3 sequence is 14 residues long. CDR3 loop: CASSSTGSSYEQYF. The CDR3, as DNA: TGTGCCAGCAGCTCGACGGGAAGCTCCTACGAGCAGTACTTC.

This rearrangement joins TRBV4-3 to TRBJ2-3; 8 bases are shared with TRBD2. V dropped 0 bases and J dropped 4; count of bases not matched to a gene: 3. Germline lookup yields CDR1 LGHNA and CDR2 YSLEER. The CDR3 totals 15 residues. The DNA for the CDR3 is TGCGCCAGCAGCCAAGATCCCGGGGGGGCAGATACGCAGTATTTT. Protein sequence: CASSQDPGGADTQYF.

The chain is built from TRBV27 and TRBJ2-5; either TRBD1 or TRBD2 may supply D (5 bases each). Germline assignment: CDR1 MNHEY and CDR2 SMNVEV (reference sequence). V was clipped by 5 bases and J by 3 bases, with 13 bases between them. CDR3 size: 14 residues. DNA for the CDR3: TGTGCCAGCAGTCTCGTGGGGGTCAAAGAGACCCAGTACTTC. Its protein product is CASSLVGVKETQYF.

The chain uses TRBV5-5 and TRBJ1-5; the D gene is possibly TRBD1 (5 bases). The V end was cut by 4 bases, the J end by 2 bases, with 13 bases between. This CDR3 spans 15 amino acids. Per germline, CDR1 SGHKS and CDR2 YYEKEE (reference sequence). This CDR3 reads CASSMQGIGNQPQHF. DNA for the CDR3: TGTGCCAGCAGCATGCAGGGTATCGGCAATCAGCCCCAGCATTTT.

The V and J genes are TRBV9 and TRBJ2-1; D is uncertain. Germline CDR1 and CDR2: SGDLS and YYNGEE. This CDR3 contains 15 residues. With 0 bases removed from V and 4 bases from J, the gap between germline ends came to 11 bases. CDR3 DNA sequence: TGTGCCAGCAGCGTAGCGGTGAGACCTTACAATGAGCAGTTCTTC. Its translation: CASSVAVRPYNEQFF.

This rearrangement joins TRBV25-1 to TRBJ1-5; tentatively, D is TRBD1 (5 bases). V was trimmed by 6 bases and J by 5 bases, leaving 14 bases between them. This CDR3 contains 14 residues. The germline gives CDR1 MGHDK, CDR2 SYGVNS. In nucleotides, the CDR3 is TGTGCCAGCAGCGACAACAGAGGGGATCAGCCCCAGCATTTT. It yields the protein CASSDNRGDQPQHF. The variable domain in full, completed from reference TRBV25-1 and TRBJ1-5, reads EADIYQTPRYLVIGTGKKITLECSQTMGHDKMYWYQQDPGMELHLIHYSYGVNSTEKGDLSSESTVSRIRTEHFPLTLESARPSHTSQYLCASSDNRGDQPQHFGDGTRLSIL.

The rearrangement links TRBV7-9 to TRBJ2-2, with D unresolved. V was trimmed by 6 bases and J by 4 bases, leaving 15 bases between them. This CDR3 is built from 15 residues. Per the germline V gene, CDR1 is SEHNR and CDR2 is FQNEAQ (reference sequence). CDR3 in DNA: TGTGCCAGCAGATGGGCCCGGATCGGCACCGGGGAGCTGTTTTTT. Translation: CASRWARIGTGELFF.

This clonotype has more than one count but fewer than ten. This sequence joins TRBV29-1 and TRBJ2-1; TRBD2 is a possible D gene (5 bases). CDR3 length: 13 amino acids. In germline, CDR1 is SQVTM, CDR2 ANQGSEA. Trimming stripped 6 bases from V and 5 bases from J, with 14 bases between. CDR3 sequence reads: CSVTWRWNNEQFF. In DNA, the CDR3 is TGCAGCGTGACTTGGAGGTGGAACAATGAGCAGTTCTTC.

The chain combines TRBV7-2 with TRBJ2-2, with D possibly matching TRBD1 (8 bases). V lost 6 bases and J 6 bases, leaving 14 bases between the germline ends. The germline gives CDR1 SGHTA, CDR2 FQGNSA. The CDR3 is 14 amino acids. CDR3 nucleotides: TGTGCCAGCAGGAGGACAGGGAGGGCCGGGGAGCTGTTTTTT. As protein: CASRRTGRAGELFF.